The 6 T cell receptor beta chains below come from one sample, sequenced in a study of T cells in Graves' hyperthyroidism and ophthalmopathy. The source material, RNA transcripts, was used to amplify TCR beta CDR3 regions. The primer set for the first-round RT-PCR of the TCR CDR3 was HTBI. TCRdb reprocessed the multiplex PCR reads with MiXCR, giving one entry per CDR3 protein. The table records about 210,000 distinct CDR3 sequences, approximately 17% of them present only once. The specimen sequenced was blood. The receptor set was obtained from a man between 45 and 60 years old with Graves' hyperthyroidism.

This clonotype has a count of ten or more. The chain couples TRBV10-2 to TRBJ1-5; tentatively, D is TRBD1 (5 bases). With 6 bases removed from V and 2 bases from J, the gap between germline ends came to 14 bases. The germline V gene encodes CDR1 WSHSY and CDR2 SAAADI. This CDR3 is 15 amino acids long. CDR3 coding DNA: TGCGCCAGCAGCGACCAGGGCAGGCGCAATCAGCCCCAGCATTTT. Translated, it gives CASSDQGRRNQPQHF.

The table lists this clonotype with a count of one. A read error is possible here, since a much larger clone lies one base away. This rearrangement joins TRBV7-3 to TRBJ2-5; D tentatively fits TRBD1 or TRBD2 (5 bases each). The J call is uncertain, as TRBJ2-1 better fits the DNA end. Germline V gene sequence: CDR1 SGHTA, CDR2 FQGTGA. The CDR3 is 15 residues long. CDR3 in amino acids: CASSLMGSGQETQFF. Here the CDR3 DNA reads TGTGCCAGCAGCTTAATGGGGAGCGGACAAGAGACCCAGTTCTTC.

This clonotype was seen a handful of times. The chain carries TRBV10-3 and TRBJ1-2; D gene ambiguous. CDR3 length: 15 amino acids. CDR1 is ENHRY and CDR2 is SYGVKD in the germline V gene. Trimming cost V 6 bases and J 0 bases, with 14 bases left between them. The CDR3 protein is CAIRAGLITNYGYTF. The CDR3 region has the DNA TGTGCCATCAGGGCAGGCCTCATTACTAACTATGGCTACACCTTC.

The V call is TRBV2, the J call TRBJ2-7; 10 bases match TRBD2. This CDR3 contains 14 residues. CDR1 and CDR2 (germline): SNHLY, FYNNEI. V lost 7 bases and J lost 6; bases outside the gene matches: 9. The CDR3 region is CASKELLAGLEQYF. The CDR3 bases are TGTGCCAGCAAGGAGTTACTAGCGGGACTCGAGCAGTACTTC.

This clonotype has only a few counts. The rearrangement uses TRBV19 and TRBJ2-1; D unclear. CDR3 length: 16 residues. CDR1 is LNHDA and CDR2 is SQIVND in the germline V gene (reference sequence). Trimming took off 3 bases at V and 4 bases at J, with 16 bases between the two ends. CDR3 residues: CASSMSEARWYNEQFF. The CDR3 DNA reads TGTGCCAGTAGTATGAGTGAGGCTAGGTGGTACAATGAGCAGTTCTTC.

This clonotype has a count of ten or more. V and J are TRBV2 and TRBJ1-2; D gene ambiguous. The CDR3 sequence is 16 residues long. V was trimmed by 4 bases and J by 4 bases, leaving 19 bases between them. Germline values: CDR1 SNHLY, CDR2 FYNNEI. CDR3 coding DNA: TGTGCCAGCAGTGCCTCCCCCCGTGAGGGAGGCTATGGCTACACCTTC. It is translated as CASSASPREGGYGYTF.